This TCR beta chain stems from a study of CD8 T cells in Susac syndrome. An amount of RNA that ranged from roughly 0.45 to 1 ug was reverse transcribed with random hexamers. Each CDR3 protein is one row after TCRdb ran MiXCR on the immunoSEQ multiplex PCR reads. Among approximately 200,000 distinct CDR3 sequences listed, nearly 97% were seen once. V lost 1 base and J lost 6, with 13 bases in between. There are 13 residues in the CDR3. Germline CDR1 DFQATT, CDR2 SNEGSKA (reference sequence). Input material: CD4+ T cells from PBMCs. The V gene is TRBV20-1, the J gene TRBJ2-7; perhaps TRBD1 as D (6 bases). This sequence originates from a human donor with multiple sclerosis. The CDR3 region has the DNA TGCAGTGCTAGAGCCAGACAGGTCTCCGAGCAGTACTTC. Translating it yields CSARARQVSEQYF.